The present TCR beta chain was sequenced within a study of cytomegalovirus exposure and HLA in healthy donors. The study, taken as a whole, reports: An assumption of roughly uniform sequencing depth across donors underlay the presence/absence analyses. Cytomegalovirus association was assigned to approximately 160 TCR beta chains.

V was pared by 2 bases and J by 2 bases, with 13 bases between. This CDR3 is 15 amino acids long. The V gene's germline CDR1 is SSHAT and CDR2 FNYEAQ (reference sequence). As to this clone: Its antigen is undetermined.

Primers: 60 Vbeta forward and 13 Jbeta reverse. Clones were sequenced by immunoSEQ multiplex PCR, and TCRdb holds only the in-frame ones, with some missing. The sample shows about 160,000 clones, around 88% of them seen only once. The source is a woman aged 25 to 39 in good health and CMV-seronegative. This chain connects TRBV7-7 to TRBJ2-7, with D maybe TRBD1 (5 bases). Sequencing was performed on PBMCs. This CDR3 reads CASSLRPGFPYEQYF. As DNA, the CDR3 is TGTGCCAGCAGCTTACGTCCAGGGTTCCCCTACGAGCAGTACTTC.